This TCR beta chain was recorded in a study of OX40 agonist ivuxolimab in advanced cancers. Overall study context: Subjects had a mean age of around 60 years, with a range of about 20 to 85; 82.7% were male.

The timepoints at which blood was sampled were baseline, cycle 4 day 1, and cycle 7 day 1. TCRdb's copy holds only in-frame clones and misses some; the assay was immunoSEQ multiplex PCR. Of 65,000 to 80,000 clones listed, 84% are singletons. Study-wide points: No antigen was identified for the clonally expanded peripheral T cells.

The CDR3 totals 15 residues. Germline lookup yields CDR1 LGHNA and CDR2 YNFKEQ. Losses at the gene ends were 0 bases for V and 4 bases for J; bases not matched to a gene: 6. Worth noting for this clone: Its specificity is unknown.

The clonotype originates from an adult with an advanced solid tumor such as melanoma, head and neck, liver or kidney cancer. This chain uses TRBV4-2 with TRBJ2-7, with 7 bases identical to TRBD1. Sample: CD4+ or CD8+ T cells sorted from blood, taken in a trial of the OX40 agonist ivuxolimab. The chain's CDR3 is CASSQDGQATYEQYF. The CDR3 bases are TGTGCCAGCAGCCAAGATGGACAGGCGACTTACGAGCAGTACTTC.